One sample yielded the 17 T cell receptor beta chains listed below, sequenced in a study of radiation and T cells in renal cell carcinoma. Sequencing used immunoSEQ multiplex PCR; TCRdb keeps in-frame clones, though not all of them. The table includes roughly 53,000 clones, approximately 83% detected once. Time point defined: baseline pretreatment blood. Treatment in this sample: 15 Gy SBRT to primary tumor, nephrectomy 4 weeks later. Sequencing was performed on blood, taken from a patient whose treatment included radiotherapy and nephrectomy. The source of these receptors is a woman in her 70s with renal cell carcinoma.

A few counts support this clone. The V call is TRBV21-1, the J call TRBJ2-3; the D call of TRBD1 is as the table states it, not checked on the DNA. TRBV21-1 is noted as a pseudogene. This CDR3 is built from 11 residues. The CDR3 nucleotides are TGTGCCAGCAGCAAACACAGAACGCAGTATTTT. Its protein product is CASSKHRTQYF.

The chain recombines TRBV6-8 with TRBJ1-5, with D unresolved. The CDR3 totals 17 residues. From germline, CDR1 is MNHGY and CDR2 SAAAGT. Trimming stripped 4 bases from V and 2 bases from J, with 18 bases between. The CDR3, as DNA: TGTGCCAGCAGTTCCACGAGGGTCCCTCGGGGCAATCAGCCCCAGCATTTT. Its translation is CASSSTRVPRGNQPQHF.

Here the CDR3 DNA reads TGTGCCAGCAGCTCCTCCGGGACTAGCGTGAACACCGGGGAGCTGTTTTTT. It is translated as CASSSSGTSVNTGELFF. This chain connects TRBV5-5 to TRBJ2-2; 10 nucleotides line up with TRBD2. The V gene end was trimmed by 3 bases and the J gene end by 1 base; junction bases not matched to a gene: 6. CDR1 is SGHKS, CDR2 YYEKEE, per germline (reference sequence). The CDR3 is made up of 17 amino acids.

In its sample, this clone was seen a few times. This chain joins TRBV6-5 and TRBJ1-4; D gene unclear. Looked up from germline, CDR1 is MNHEY and CDR2 is SVGAGI. The CDR3 is 14 amino acids. Trimming left V 6 bases short and J 8 bases short, with 16 bases between. CDR3 in DNA: TGTGCCAGCAGCCCCACTGACCGGCCGGAAAAACTGTTTTTT. Amino acid sequence: CASSPTDRPEKLFF.

J is TRBJ2-5 and V is TRBV5-4; D gene ambiguous. V was pared by 1 base and J by 4 bases, with 8 bases between. The CDR3 has 13 residues. Germline V CDR1 and CDR2: SGHNT, YYREEE (reference sequence). The CDR3 DNA is TGTGCCAGCAGCTTGAAGGGTGCAGAGACCCAGTACTTC. It specifies CASSLKGAETQYF.

To note about this clone: The same CDR3 arises from other DNA sequences in this sample as well. The chain uses TRBV5-1 and TRBJ2-5, with 7 bases lining up with TRBD1. V shed 4 bases, J shed 1 base, and the junction held 4 bases outside the gene matches. This CDR3 has 14 amino acids. Germline lookup yields CDR1 SGHRS and CDR2 YFSETQ. In DNA form, the CDR3 reads TGCGCCAGCAGCCCGGGACAGTCCCAAGAGACCCAGTACTTC. It specifies CASSPGQSQETQYF.

This clone was recorded once. The chain couples TRBV7-9 to TRBJ2-2; D remains unclear. The V end was cut by 6 bases, the J end by 0 bases, with 8 bases between. CDR1 is SEHNR and CDR2 is FQNEAQ in the germline V gene (reference sequence). The CDR3 runs to 14 residues. The CDR3 DNA is TGTGCCAGCAGAGAGATATCGAACACCGGGGAGCTGTTTTTT. Protein: CASREISNTGELFF.

The CDR3 region has the DNA TGTGCCAGCAGCTTAGGGACAGATTATTCACCCCTCCACTTT. It specifies CASSLGTDYSPLHF. This chain links TRBV7-9 with TRBJ1-6; TRBD1 is a possible D gene (6 bases). The germline V gene encodes CDR1 SEHNR and CDR2 FQNEAQ (reference sequence). This CDR3 is 14 amino acids long. Deletions cut 1 base from V and 8 bases from J, with 9 bases between. Based on the CDR3 plus reference TRBV7-9 and TRBJ1-6, the full variable domain is DTGVSQNPRHKITKRGQNVTFRCDPISEHNRLYWYRQTLGQGPEFLTYFQNEAQLEKSRLLSDRFSAERPKGSFSTLEIQRTEQGDSAMYLCASSLGTDYSPLHFGNGTRLTVT.

The chain links TRBV2 to TRBJ2-7; weak D call: TRBD2 (6 bases). The germline gives CDR1 SNHLY, CDR2 FYNNEI. The CDR3 is 16 amino acids. V shed 2 bases and J shed 4 bases, with 18 bases lying between them. The DNA of the CDR3 is TGTGCCAGCAGTGAATCGCCTAGCGAGAAGGCATACGAGCAGTACTTC. The encoded protein is CASSESPSEKAYEQYF.

The rearrangement uses TRBV30 and TRBJ1-2, with 10 bases lining up with TRBD1. Germline V gene data show CDR1 as GTSNPN and CDR2 as SVGIG (reference sequence). Trimming at V came to 8 bases and at J to 0 bases, leaving 15 bases not matched to a gene. CDR3 length: 17 residues. CDR3 residues: CARTTGTGALANYGYTF. The CDR3 DNA is TGTGCCCGCACTACCGGGACAGGGGCCCTAGCTAACTATGGCTACACCTTC.

The chain couples TRBV7-9 to TRBJ2-3; D remains ambiguous. The germline gives CDR1 SEHNR, CDR2 FQNEAQ (reference sequence). Trimming took off 5 bases at V and 5 bases at J, with 11 bases between the two ends. This CDR3 contains 13 residues. The CDR3 loop is CASSNPVVDTQYF. In DNA, the CDR3 is TGTGCCAGCAGCAACCCGGTGGTAGATACGCAGTATTTT.

This rearrangement joins TRBV5-1 to TRBJ2-1, with TRBD1 matching over 9 bases. From germline, CDR1 is SGHRS and CDR2 YFSETQ. The CDR3 runs to 13 residues. The trim removed 4 bases at V and 12 bases at J, leaving 8 bases unmatched. CDR3 DNA sequence: TGCGCCAGCAGCGGAACGACAGGGGGAGGGCAGTTCTTC. It codes for CASSGTTGGGQFF.

CDR3 residues: CASSPLAGSYEQYF. CDR3 bases: TGTGCCAGCAGCCCTCTAGCGGGATCCTACGAGCAGTACTTC. The rearrangement joins TRBV7-9 to TRBJ2-7; 9 bases line up with TRBD2. Germline V CDR1 and CDR2: SEHNR, FQNEAQ (reference sequence). J was trimmed by 1 base and V by 5 bases; bases with no gene match: 3. The CDR3 is made up of 14 amino acids.

V usage is TRBV29-1 and J usage is TRBJ2-3; TRBD1 is a possible D gene (6 bases). The CDR3 consists of 13 residues. V dropped 4 bases and J dropped 2 bases, with 10 bases sitting between them. Germline V CDR1 and CDR2: SQVTM, ANQGSEA. The CDR3 sequence: CSVVQGNTDTQYF. The CDR3 nucleotides are TGCAGCGTTGTACAGGGTAACACAGATACGCAGTATTTT.

The chain has TRBV19 and TRBJ1-5; 8 positions agree with TRBD1. Unmatched junction bases numbered 11, after V lost 6 bases and J lost 4 bases. The CDR3 length is 16 residues. Germline CDR1 LNHDA, CDR2 SQIVND (reference sequence). CDR3 amino acids: CASSLTAGGANQPQHF. The CDR3 nucleotides read TGTGCCAGTAGCCTCACCGCAGGGGGCGCGAATCAGCCCCAGCATTTT.

This clone showed up just once. CDR3 nucleotides: TGTGCCAGCAGTTACGGAAATCCCATGAACACTGAAGCTTTCTTT. Protein sequence: CASSYGNPMNTEAFF. The chain recombines TRBV6-5 with TRBJ1-1; D unclear. CDR1 is MNHEY and CDR2 is SVGAGI in the germline V gene. The CDR3 consists of 15 residues. V gave up 2 bases and J gave up 0 bases, with 10 bases separating them.

This chain connects TRBV9 to TRBJ2-7, with D perhaps matching TRBD2 (6 bases). Germline-derived CDR1 and CDR2 are SGDLS and YYNGEE. The CDR3 runs to 14 residues. V was pared by 0 bases and J by 6 bases, with 13 bases between. The CDR3 protein is CASSVAGVLGEQYF. In nucleotides, the CDR3 is TGTGCCAGCAGCGTAGCGGGAGTTTTAGGCGAGCAGTACTTC.